Below, one T cell receptor (beta chain) is given with its context. The data derive from a study of blood T cell repertoires in COVID-19. Study-level information: Specimens from acute and convalescent COVID-19 originated in the United States, Italy and Spain. PBMCs, B-cell-depleted T cells, or T cells provided the cDNA or gDNA that made up the material.

Germline-derived CDR1 and CDR2 are SQVTM and ANQGSEA. Trimming stripped 5 bases from V and 5 bases from J, with 8 bases between. The CDR3 loop spans 11 amino acids. Authors' methods: Amplifying reference gene primers gave estimates of nucleated cell counts. Sequencing used immunoSEQ multiplex PCR; TCRdb keeps in-frame clones, though not all of them. V, J and clone size reflect that table, while D and trimming were determined from the DNA. The data contain about 240,000 clones, 86% of them seen just once; the ten biggest clones take up 9% to 15%. The clonotype originates from a man older than 75 with acute or convalescent COVID-19. V is TRBV29-1 and J is TRBJ2-3; D gene ambiguous. The sample comprised peripheral blood. CDR3 sequence reads: CSVNGGDTQYF. The DNA of the CDR3 is TGCAGCGTTAACGGTGGAGATACGCAGTATTTT.